This T cell receptor (beta chain) was documented in a study of blood T cell repertoires in COVID-19 (dated by TCRdb to the early 2020s). Broadly, across the study: Samples from collaborators originated in the United States, Italy and Spain and spanned both the acute and convalescent phases of COVID-19. Where available, HLA class I and class II types were taken from metadata supplied by the sample provider and were not determined by assay-based typing. The repertoires were released in a freely available public database meant as a resource for research on the immune response to SARS-CoV-2. Deeply sampled blood TCRbeta repertoires from subjects exposed to, actively infected with, or recovered from COVID-19 were included in the dataset. The sample metadata nearly always contained a de-identified subject ID, COVID-19 status, age in years and sex. The samples were drawn from two sources: the first 160 participants of the ongoing ImmuneRACE study, and 1,000 to 1,500 subjects contributed by 6 global collaborators. The material from the prospective study consisted of cDNA or gDNA derived from T cells, B-cell-depleted T cells, or PBMCs.

The immunoSEQ Assay, a bias-controlled multiplex PCR, was used to amplify TCRbeta CDR3 regions from genomic DNA. As for how the authors treated the data: The number of nucleated cells in each sample was estimated by amplification of reference gene primers within the assay. To quantify the absolute abundance of each unique TCRbeta CDR3 rearrangement, sequence reads were collapsed and filtered. For each sample, productive Simpson clonality was calculated as the square root of Simpson's diversity index across productive rearrangements. TCRdb's version of the immuneACCESS table is confined to in-frame rearrangements and falls short of the full clone set. An unresolved V gene accounts for under half of the shortfall where checked; the remainder is of unknown origin. D and trimming were read from the DNA, whereas the V and J calls and clone size are those reported in that table. This sample lists around 140,000 clones; approximately 88% were detected once. 1.1% to 1.5% of the sample goes to the ten largest clones.

Findings and caveats that apply to the study as a whole: Clinical and demographic metadata were provided uncurated, with the amount varying by source and participant.

Collaborating institutions collected whole blood in K2EDTA tubes following their own protocols. For TCRbeta analysis, collaborator samples were shipped as frozen whole blood, as isolated PBMCs, or as DNA extracted from either sample type. The CDR3 holds 15 amino acids from the cysteine to the phenylalanine. Solely the CDR3 DNA is kept, with 45 bases framed from the first base. CDR1 and CDR2 are drawn from the germline V gene (reference sequence): MNHEY, SMNVEV. V is shortened by 5 bases, J by 2 bases, and the region joining them spans 12 bases. On this clone: Its recognized antigen is unknown. Per-base quality was not reported, and no clone a single base away is much larger than it.

The V and J genes are TRBV27 and TRBJ2-2; TRBD2 is possibly the D segment (6 matching bases). Sequencing was performed on peripheral blood. The origin of this receptor is a man between 60 and 70 years old with acute or convalescent COVID-19. The CDR3 sequence is CASSRGLFNTGELFF. The DNA sequence follows: TGTGCCAGCAGTCGAGGACTATTCAACACCGGGGAGCTGTTTTTT.